Presented here are 29 T cell receptor beta chains from one specimen sequenced in a study of vaccination effects on CD4 cells after COVID-19. Before sequencing took place, the ViraFEST assay used viral peptide pools to expand antigen-specific CD4+ T cells. Cells that had been cultured for less than eleven days were the source of isolated CD4+ T cells. Two doses of either BNT162b2 or mRNA-1273 were given to each participant. No antigen has been assigned to these receptors. Profiled with immunoSEQ multiplex PCR; TCRdb holds only in-frame clones, not every one. The table lists tens of thousands of clones, around 78% of them singletons. This material consisted of CD4+ T cells from PBMCs cultured with HCoV-229E spike peptides, taken after COVID-19 vaccination. These receptors were obtained from a human donor who received a COVID-19 vaccine.

This sequence joins TRBV29-1 and TRBJ2-1; 7 nucleotides agree with TRBD2. The CDR3 loop spans 14 amino acids. The junction had 14 bases not matched to a gene; V was cut back by 8 bases and J by 7 bases. Germline-derived CDR1 and CDR2 are SQVTM and ANQGSEA. CDR3 sequence (DNA): TGCAGCTCAAGGGGCTTCGGGGGGAGGAATGAGCAGTTCTTC. Its protein product is CSSRGFGGRNEQFF.

V is TRBV24-1 and J is TRBJ2-3; no clear D gene. The germline V gene has CDR1 KGHDR and CDR2 SFDVKD. This CDR3 is 13 amino acids long. V was pared by 5 bases and J by 4 bases, with 9 bases between. The CDR3 loop is CATSGRDADTQYF. The CDR3 DNA reads as TGTGCCACCAGTGGTAGAGACGCAGATACGCAGTATTTT.

This chain connects TRBV18 to TRBJ1-2, with a possible D match to TRBD1 (5 bases). This CDR3 comprises 16 residues. The germline V and J ends were trimmed by 5 bases and 0 bases, with 16 bases remaining between them. The germline V gene encodes CDR1 KGHSH and CDR2 LQKENI. The CDR3 nucleotides read TGTGCCAGCTCAGATTATGCTAGGGGAACTAACTATGGCTACACCTTC. The encoded protein is CASSDYARGTNYGYTF.

V gene TRBV5-1 combines with J gene TRBJ2-1; 9 positions agree with TRBD1. The germline V gene has CDR1 SGHRS and CDR2 YFSETQ. The CDR3 totals 16 residues. The V segment lost 4 bases and the J segment 4 bases; nucleotides outside the gene matches: 9. CDR3 in DNA: TGCGCCAGCAGCATGGGAGGGGGACAGGGATACAATGAGCAGTTCTTC. The encoded protein is CASSMGGGQGYNEQFF.

This clone was seen just once. The chain links TRBV6-4 to TRBJ2-1, with 7 bases matching TRBD2. In germline, CDR1 is MRHNA, CDR2 SNTAGT. V shed 5 bases, J shed 2 bases, and the junction held 6 bases outside the gene matches. The CDR3 has 15 residues. DNA for the CDR3: TGTGCCAGCAGTCGGGACTACACGACCTACAATGAGCAGTTCTTC. It specifies CASSRDYTTYNEQFF.

The J gene is TRBJ1-1, the V gene TRBV28, with D perhaps matching TRBD1 (6 bases). The CDR3 runs 13 residues. The germline V gene encodes CDR1 MDHEN and CDR2 SYDVKM. V lost 7 bases, J lost 3 bases, and 12 bases lay in between. CDR3 nucleotides: TGTGCCAGCACGCGGGGGGGCGACACTGAAGCTTTCTTT. This sequence encodes CASTRGGDTEAFF.

The chain uses TRBV4-1 and TRBJ2-2, with 12 bases that match TRBD2. V shed 4 bases, J shed 6 bases, and the junction held 9 bases outside the gene matches. Germline-derived CDR1 and CDR2 are MGHRA and YSYEKL. The CDR3 loop spans 17 amino acids. The CDR3 protein is CASSRKPSGGAAGELFF. CDR3 DNA sequence: TGCGCCAGCAGCCGCAAGCCTAGCGGGGGGGCCGCCGGGGAGCTGTTTTTT.

The V call is TRBV7-9, the J call TRBJ1-1; 9 bases agree with TRBD1. The CDR3 totals 14 residues. V lost 2 bases to trimming and J lost 6 bases; unmatched junction nucleotides: 4. Looked up from germline, CDR1 is SEHNR and CDR2 is FQNEAQ (reference sequence). The DNA for the CDR3 is TGTGCCAGCAGCTTAATGGGGACAGGGTCTGAAGCTTTCTTT. It translates to CASSLMGTGSEAFF.

The chain links TRBV29-1 to TRBJ1-1; unclear D gene. The germline CDR1 and CDR2 sequences are SQVTM and ANQGSEA. V lost 5 bases to trimming and J lost 1 base, with 8 bases between them. The CDR3 contains 12 residues. CDR3 DNA sequence: TGCAGCGTTTGGCCCGCGAACACTGAAGCTTTCTTT. As protein: CSVWPANTEAFF.

The chain joins TRBV5-6 to TRBJ2-3; D call uncertain. The CDR3 is 13 residues long. The V gene's germline CDR1 is SGHDT and CDR2 YYEEEE. Trimming left V 0 bases short and J 4 bases short, with 6 bases between. The CDR3 DNA sequence: TGTGCCAGCAGCTTGGACCCATCAGATACGCAGTATTTT. Translating gives CASSLDPSDTQYF.

In this sample, this clone turned up once. The DNA for the CDR3 is TGTGCCACCAGAGACCCAGCTAACTATGGCTACACCTTC. It specifies CATRDPANYGYTF. The rearrangement links TRBV24-1 to TRBJ1-2, with unresolved D. V was pared by 7 bases and J by 0 bases, with 8 bases between. CDR3 length equals 13 residues. The germline V gene has CDR1 KGHDR and CDR2 SFDVKD.

This rearrangement joins TRBV2 to TRBJ1-1; maybe TRBD1 (5 bases). The CDR3 totals 13 residues. The V end lost 3 bases, the J end lost 4 bases, and 9 bases lay between the germline ends. From germline, CDR1 is SNHLY and CDR2 FYNNEI. The CDR3 is CASSDRVGTEAFF. In DNA form, the CDR3 reads TGTGCCAGCAGTGACAGGGTCGGCACTGAAGCTTTCTTT.

The chain couples TRBV19 to TRBJ1-2; 7 bases agree with TRBD1. Per the germline V gene, CDR1 is LNHDA and CDR2 is SQIVND (reference sequence). CDR3 length: 13 amino acids. Germline trimming cut 5 bases from V and 8 bases from J; bases unmatched to any gene: 8. The CDR3 nucleotides are TGTGCCAGTAGTCCTGACAGGGTCGGCGGCTACACCTTC. Amino acids: CASSPDRVGGYTF.

This clone turned up a few times. V is TRBV6-6 and J is TRBJ1-5, with D perhaps TRBD1 (5 bases). This CDR3 comprises 14 residues. V lost 4 bases and J lost 5, with 12 bases in between. Germline lookup yields CDR1 MNHNY and CDR2 SVGAGI (reference sequence). DNA of the CDR3: TGTGCCAGCAGTTGGGTGGGACGAGATCAGCCCCAGCATTTT. It translates to CASSWVGRDQPQHF.

The rearrangement joins TRBV18 to TRBJ2-5; maybe TRBD1 (6 bases). This CDR3 spans 16 amino acids. V shed 3 bases and J shed 0 bases, with 14 bases lying between them. In germline, CDR1 is KGHSH, CDR2 LQKENI. The CDR3 DNA sequence: TGTGCCAGCTCACCTACACAGGGCGCGTACCAAGAGACCCAGTACTTC. This sequence encodes CASSPTQGAYQETQYF.

The chain combines TRBV10-2 with TRBJ2-3; 11 nucleotides agree with TRBD2. The CDR3 runs to 14 residues. Germline V gene lookup returns CDR1 WSHSY and CDR2 SAAADI. The J segment lost 8 bases and the V segment lost 3 bases, leaving 4 bases of the junction unmatched. The CDR3: CASSDPGLAVTQYF. CDR3 coding DNA: TGCGCCAGCAGTGACCCGGGACTAGCGGTTACGCAGTATTTT.

J is TRBJ2-1 and V is TRBV18; tentatively, D is TRBD1 (6 bases). The V end lost 3 bases, the J end lost 6 bases, and 18 bases lay between the germline ends. The CDR3 extends over 16 amino acids. The V gene's germline CDR1 is KGHSH and CDR2 LQKENI. CDR3 sequence (DNA): TGTGCCAGCTCACCTTCCCTCCAGGGGACCTCCAATGAGCAGTTCTTC. Translating it yields CASSPSLQGTSNEQFF.

A few counts support this clone. CDR3 region: CASTPRRGGPDTGELFF. As DNA, the CDR3 is TGTGCCAGCACCCCACGCCGGGGGGGGCCTGACACCGGGGAGCTGTTTTTT. The genes are TRBV7-8 and TRBJ2-2, with TRBD2 matching 8 bases. CDR1 SGHVS and CDR2 FQNEAQ come from the germline V gene. J was trimmed by 3 bases and V by 7 bases; bases with no gene match: 13. This CDR3 region has 17 residues.

The V call is TRBV9, the J call TRBJ2-6; 7 bases align to TRBD1. There are 18 residues in the CDR3. The junction had 10 bases not matched to a gene; V was cut back by 0 bases and J by 4 bases. Germline values: CDR1 SGDLS, CDR2 YYNGEE. CDR3 nucleotides: TGTGCCAGCAGCGTAGGATTGGGAGACAGGGCGGGGGCCAACGTCCTGACTTTC. Protein sequence: CASSVGLGDRAGANVLTF.

The chain is built from TRBV6-4 and TRBJ2-2, with D unclear. The germline V gene has CDR1 MRHNA and CDR2 SNTAGT. The CDR3 runs 17 residues. The germline V and J ends were trimmed by 2 bases and 2 bases, with 15 bases remaining between them. The CDR3 spells CASSDGIRDVNTGELFF. The CDR3 DNA sequence: TGTGCCAGCAGTGACGGAATTAGGGATGTAAACACCGGGGAGCTGTTTTTT.

The V call is TRBV19, the J call TRBJ1-6, with D uncertain. The CDR3 runs 15 residues. Germline-derived CDR1 and CDR2 are LNHDA and SQIVND (reference sequence). The V and J ends lost 8 bases and 0 bases respectively, with 11 bases between them. In DNA, the CDR3 is TGTGCCAGTCACATGGCGAGCTCCTATAATTCACCCCTCCACTTT. Protein product: CASHMASSYNSPLHF.

The V call is TRBV6-1, the J call TRBJ2-2; D is tentatively TRBD1 or TRBD2 (7 bases each). There are 15 residues in the CDR3. Trimming cost V 3 bases and J 3 bases, with 11 bases left between them. Germline CDR1 reads MNHNS; CDR2 reads SASEGT. The CDR3 is CASSDRGRDTGELFF. CDR3 nucleotides: TGTGCCAGCAGTGACAGGGGGAGGGACACCGGGGAGCTGTTTTTT.

This rearrangement joins TRBV24-1 to TRBJ1-2; possibly TRBD1 for D (5 bases). Trimming removed 5 bases at V and 5 bases at J, with 11 bases between. Germline V gene sequence: CDR1 KGHDR, CDR2 SFDVKD. CDR3 size: 13 residues. CDR3 residues: CATSGDQGYGYTF. The CDR3 coding sequence is TGTGCCACCAGTGGAGACCAGGGTTATGGCTACACCTTC.

This clone occurred a few times. The J gene is TRBJ1-2, the V gene TRBV11-2; D gene ambiguous. CDR3 length equals 14 residues. The ends were cut back, 0 bases at V and 4 bases at J, with 9 bases in the middle. Germline loops: CDR1 SGHAT, CDR2 FQNNGV. In DNA, the CDR3 is TGTGCCAGCAGCTTAGACAAGGCCTCCTATGGCTACACCTTC. Translated, it gives CASSLDKASYGYTF.

The V call is TRBV19, the J call TRBJ2-7; D possibly corresponds to TRBD2 (6 bases). This CDR3 is built from 11 residues. V dropped 6 bases and J dropped 6 bases, with 9 bases sitting between them. Germline assignment: CDR1 LNHDA and CDR2 SQIVND (reference sequence). CDR3 sequence: CASRTSVEQYV. The DNA for the CDR3 is TGTGCCAGTAGGACTAGTGTCGAGCAGTACGTC.

This sequence joins TRBV9 and TRBJ2-5; D remains unclear. CDR1 is SGDLS and CDR2 is YYNGEE in the germline V gene. This CDR3 is 13 amino acids long. V was cut by 1 base and J by 5 bases, with 9 bases left in between. The CDR3 DNA sequence: TGTGCCAGCAGCGTACGGTCTGGGGAGACCCAGTACTTC. Encoded protein: CASSVRSGETQYF.

CDR3 DNA: TGCAGTGCTAGTTCGGAGAGCTCCTATAATTCACCCCTCCACTTT. As protein: CSASSESSYNSPLHF. This chain uses TRBV20-1 with TRBJ1-6; no clear D gene. The CDR3 runs to 15 residues. V was trimmed by 3 bases and J by 0 bases, leaving 9 bases between them. Germline V gives CDR1 DFQATT, CDR2 SNEGSKA (reference sequence).

V usage is TRBV19 and J usage is TRBJ1-4; TRBD1 matches at 8 bases. The CDR3 sequence is 15 residues long. The trim removed 5 bases at V and 2 bases at J, leaving 4 bases unmatched. Germline lookup yields CDR1 LNHDA and CDR2 SQIVND (reference sequence). The CDR3: CASSQDRVTNEKLFF. The CDR3, as DNA: TGTGCCAGTAGTCAGGACAGGGTGACTAATGAAAAACTGTTTTTT.

The chain is built from TRBV7-2 and TRBJ2-1; D is undetermined. This CDR3 spans 15 amino acids. V lost 5 bases to trimming and J lost 7 bases, with 18 bases between them. Germline CDR1 is SGHTA and CDR2 is FQGNSA. The CDR3 spells CASSLRRYLGNEQFF. The CDR3 region has the DNA TGTGCCAGCAGCCTGCGACGGTATCTAGGGAATGAGCAGTTCTTC.